Given below is one T cell receptor (beta chain) in context. The germline V gene encodes CDR1 SGHDT and CDR2 YYEEEE. This CDR3 has 13 amino acids. With 0 bases clipped from V and 7 bases from J, the junction kept 1 base outside the gene matches. The data were obtained in a study of blood T cell repertoires in COVID-19. TCRdb keeps only in-frame clones here, not all; method: immunoSEQ multiplex PCR. Of 35,000 to 50,000 clones in the sample, 80% to 90% were seen once. The sequence derives from a woman aged 40 to 49 with acute or convalescent COVID-19. What was sequenced was peripheral blood. The chain joins TRBV5-6 to TRBJ1-5; 7 nucleotides match TRBD1. The CDR3, as DNA: TGTGCCAGCAGCTTGGGACAGGGCCAGCCCCAGCATTTT. Amino acid sequence: CASSLGQGQPQHF.